Described below is a single T cell receptor (beta chain) sequence and its context. Some clones are missing from TCRdb's copy, which holds only in-frame ones; the method was immunoSEQ multiplex PCR. The sample records about 60,000 clones, 80% to 90% being singletons. This specimen comes from a study of blood T cell repertoires in COVID-19. Germline V CDR1 and CDR2: SGHTS, YDEGEE. V dropped 2 bases and J dropped 1; count of bases not matched to a gene: 2. The CDR3 has 15 residues. The rearrangement joins TRBV5-8 to TRBJ2-5; 10 bases are a match to TRBD2. Sequencing was done on a sample of peripheral blood. This sequence originates from a man aged 40-50 years with acute or convalescent COVID-19. CDR3 coding DNA: TGTGCCAGCAGCTTTCAGCGGGGGGGCCAAGAGACCCAGTACTTC. Its translation: CASSFQRGGQETQYF.